This T cell receptor beta chain was observed in a study of blood T cells in healthy people across ages. General study results and limits: A greater number of naive CD4+ cells and higher diversity distinguished long-lived donors from aged donors. Reliance upon unsorted PBMCs precluded definitive naive versus antigen-experienced comparison. It was not known whether donors were CMV positive (a possible confounder of expanded clonotype changes).

This clonotype was recorded a few times. What it binds is unknown. With a J-beta primer mix and a sample-barcoded 5' primer, a second PCR ran 7 to 11 cycles. TCRdb reanalysed the 5' RACE reads using MiXCR and keeps one entry per CDR3 protein. The sample lists a few hundred thousand distinct CDR3 sequences, 25% to 30% seen once, with around 29% in the top ten. Sample: blood. The sequence was collected from a woman in her seventies in good health.

This CDR3 reads CASSQNPQGGGYTF. Written as DNA, the CDR3 is TGTGCCAGCAGCCAAAACCCACAGGGAGGCGGCTACACCTTC. The rearrangement joins TRBV14 to TRBJ1-2, with D possibly TRBD1 on 6 matching bases. The CDR3 is 14 amino acids. The germline V gene has CDR1 SGHDN and CDR2 FVKESK. Deletions cut 2 bases from V and 8 bases from J, with 15 bases between.